This record looks at one TCR beta chain sequence and its context. This clone was seen ten or more times. What antigen it recognizes has not been identified. Qualities for individual bases were not recorded, and no much larger clone is one base off. Participants in the prospective study were aged roughly 18 to 95 years, lived in some 24 United States geographic areas, and enrolled through a virtual design. Cohort assignment in the prospective study relied on participant-reported clinical history from a screening survey and a study questionnaire. In the prospective study, whole blood, serum and a nasopharyngeal or oropharyngeal swab were collected from each participant by mobile phlebotomists. Additional blood draws and questionnaires over a 2-month period could optionally be provided by prospective study participants. Before DNA extraction, prospective study blood samples were shipped either frozen or at room temperature.

TCRbeta CDR3 regions were amplified from genomic DNA using the immunoSEQ Assay, a bias-controlled multiplex PCR. The authors processed their data as follows. Within the assay, amplification of reference gene primers was used to estimate how many nucleated cells each sample contained. To quantify the absolute abundance of each unique TCRbeta CDR3 rearrangement, sequence reads were collapsed and filtered. Productive Simpson clonality was computed per sample as the square root of Simpson's diversity index over productive rearrangements. TCRdb stores this immuneACCESS table with in-frame sequences only. Part of the clones is absent; in the studies checked, under half of the shortfall reflects unresolved V genes, and no reason is known for the rest. For V, J and clone size, that table is used; D and trimming come from the DNA. Across this sample there are a few hundred thousand clones, with more than 75% seen only once. Together, the top ten hold about 7.7% of the sample.

The data derive from a study of blood T cell repertoires in COVID-19 (TCRdb year 2020). Broadly, across the study: Samples covering the acute and convalescent phases of COVID-19 were provided by collaborators in the United States, Italy and Spain. Where available, HLA class I and class II types were taken from metadata supplied by the sample provider and were not determined by assay-based typing. The material from the prospective study consisted of cDNA or gDNA derived from T cells, B-cell-depleted T cells, or PBMCs. A de-identified subject ID, COVID-19 status, age in years and sex were almost always included in the sample metadata. The dataset comprised deeply sampled blood TCRbeta repertoires from subjects exposed to, actively infected with, or recovered from COVID-19. Samples were obtained from the ongoing ImmuneRACE study (first 160 participants) and from 1,254 subjects provided by 6 global collaborators. The repertoires were released in a freely available public database intended as a resource for research on the immune response to SARS-CoV-2. Paper-wide results and their limitations: How much clinical and demographic metadata was included differed by source and by participant, and the metadata was provided uncurated.

The CDR3 covers 15 residues, taking in both the cysteine and the phenylalanine. Kept here is only the CDR3 DNA, which spans 45 bases and is read in frame from base 1. The germline V and J ends show losses of 5 bases and 6 bases respectively, and no gene match explains 6 bases of the junction. CDR1 and CDR2 are drawn from the germline V gene: MDHEN, SYDVKM. Material for sequencing was PBMCs or T cells enriched from blood (not recorded which). The receptor chain draws on TRBV28 and TRBJ1-5, with TRBD1 matching 11 junction bases. This receptor was obtained from a woman between 40 and 55 years old with acute COVID-19. The nucleotides read TGTGCCAGCAGTGCTCGGACAGGGGGCGGTCAGCCCCAGCATTTT. This is translated as CASSARTGGGQPQHF.